This T cell receptor (beta chain) was found in a study of cytomegalovirus exposure and HLA in healthy donors. Notes on the study in general: TCR beta V- and J-gene trimming, according to a later analysis, was linked to a missense DCLRE1C variant.

As for this clone: Antigen specificity is unknown.

V shed 0 bases, J shed 4 bases, and the junction held 8 bases outside the gene matches. Germline CDR1 is SGHDT and CDR2 is YYEEEE. CDR3 length equals 18 residues. The PCR employed 60 Vbeta primers together with 13 Jbeta primers. Profiling relied on immunoSEQ multiplex PCR, and the TCRdb table lists in-frame clones only, not all of them. The sample shows over 120,000 clones, almost 85% of them seen only once. J is TRBJ2-2 and V is TRBV5-6; 11 nucleotides align to TRBD1. The receptor was derived from a man aged 30 to 39 in good health and CMV-seropositive. The material sequenced was PBMCs. CDR3 nucleotide sequence: TGTGCCAGCAGCTTGGTTTCGGAGGGACAGGGGGTCACCGGGGAGCTGTTTTTT. Protein product: CASSLVSEGQGVTGELFF.